This TCR beta chain was observed in a study of radiotherapy plus CTLA-4 blockade in lung cancer. Study as a whole: Patients showed objective responses in under 20% of cases and disease control in about 30%. Study results and limitations: Early blood T cell clone changes and increased post-radiation serum interferon-beta were reportedly the strongest response predictors. Blood-borne expansion of tumor-derived TCR clones followed radiotherapy plus ipilimumab.

Note on this clone: The antigen remains undetermined.

Germline assignment: CDR1 MDHEN and CDR2 SYDVKM. V shed 3 bases and J shed 8 bases, with 13 bases lying between them. CDR3 length: 14 residues. TCRdb's copy holds only in-frame clones and misses some; the assay was immunoSEQ multiplex PCR. Here the sample spans around 70,000 clones, about 85% being singletons. CTLA-4 blockade using ipilimumab, together with focal radiation, was received by patients with chemo-refractory metastatic non-small-cell lung cancer. V gene TRBV28 combines with J gene TRBJ1-4; D perhaps matches TRBD1 (5 bases). The material was peripheral blood, obtained from a patient treated with radiotherapy plus ipilimumab. This TCR was recovered from a human donor with non-small cell lung cancer who had a partial response to radiotherapy plus ipilimumab. CDR3: CASSFGGGGEKLFF. The CDR3 nucleotides are TGTGCCAGCAGTTTCGGGGGAGGAGGCGAAAAACTGTTTTTT.